Reported below is one T cell receptor (beta chain). The specificity of this receptor is unknown. No per-base quality is available; no much larger clone lies one base away. The library was produced with the immunoSEQ multiplex PCR assay. TCRdb re-hosts the immuneACCESS table, in-frame sequences only. Its copies lack some clones; in the studies checked, an unresolved V gene accounts for under half of them, and the cause for the rest is not known. The sample records around 50,000 clones, 90% to 95% of which are singletons. Around 4.7% of the sample rests with the top ten. This entry is derived from a study of T cell changes during pregnancy in multiple sclerosis (dated by TCRdb to the late 2010s). Study-level background: In women with multiple sclerosis, the researchers looked at how the T cell repertoire shifted as pregnancy progressed.

Cut back by 1 base and 4 bases, the V and J ends lie 5 bases apart. The CDR3 measures 13 amino acids from cysteine to phenylalanine. Only the CDR3 region is kept as DNA, spanning 39 bases read in frame from base 1. The CDR1 and CDR2 encoded by the germline V gene (reference sequence) are LNHDA and SQIVND. The chain joins TRBV19 to TRBJ1-5; confidence is insufficient to name the D gene. The receptor was derived from a female donor with multiple sclerosis, enrolled in a pregnancy study. The source material was CD8+ T cells from peripheral blood mononuclear cells, sampled in the first trimester of pregnancy. CDR3 loop: CASSIVANQPQHF. At the DNA level, the sequence is TGTGCCAGTAGTATAGTGGCTAATCAGCCCCAGCATTTT.